Sequencing of this TCR beta chain was carried out in a study of chemoradiotherapy in HPV16-positive cancers. Study observations and caveats: In HPV16-positive patients, HPV-responsive T-cell expansion tracked better recurrence-free survival.

V dropped 3 bases and J dropped 6 bases, with 18 bases sitting between them. Germline lookup yields CDR1 SNHLY and CDR2 FYNNEI. CDR3 length: 16 residues. The repertoire was sequenced with immunoSEQ multiplex PCR; TCRdb's copy has only in-frame clones and lacks some. Found here are about 5,000 clones, 65% to 80% of them singletons; the top ten hold around 20%. Worth noting for this clone: The antigen remains undetermined.

The origin of this receptor is a human donor with HPV-associated anogenital cancer. The chain is built from TRBV2 and TRBJ1-3; perhaps TRBD1 as D (6 bases). This specimen consisted of tumor tissue, obtained from a patient who underwent chemoradiotherapy. The CDR3 sequence: CASSDTGRGFVNTIYF. The DNA of the CDR3 is TGTGCCAGCAGTGATACGGGCAGGGGTTTCGTAAACACCATATATTTT.